This entry lists 21 T cell receptor beta chains sequenced from one sample in a study of T cells after posttransplantation cyclophosphamide. TCRdb keeps only in-frame clones here, not all; method: immunoSEQ multiplex PCR. This sample has 66,000 or so clones, with about 93% found just once. Sequenced: PBMCs. The receptors come from a young woman in good health and a related stem cell transplant donor.

The J gene is TRBJ1-2, the V gene TRBV6-5, with D tentatively TRBD1 (5 bases). Germline loops: CDR1 MNHEY, CDR2 SVGAGI. Trimming cost V 6 bases and J 3 bases, with 17 bases left between them. The CDR3 is made up of 15 amino acids. The CDR3 loop reads CASSGSWGVDYGYTF. In DNA, the CDR3 is TGTGCCAGCAGCGGATCATGGGGGGTTGACTATGGCTACACCTTC.

This clone was detected only once. The chain joins TRBV5-5 to TRBJ2-7, with 8 positions matching TRBD1. V trimming: 4 bases; J trimming: 4 bases; junction bases outside the gene matches: 7. The CDR3 consists of 14 residues. The V gene's germline CDR1 is SGHKS and CDR2 YYEKEE (reference sequence). For the CDR3, the DNA is TGTGCCAGCAGCCCGCCGGGACAGGTGTACGAGCAGTACTTC. This encodes CASSPPGQVYEQYF.

The chain uses TRBV5-6 and TRBJ1-2, with 7 bases fitting TRBD1. CDR1 and CDR2 (germline): SGHDT, YYEEEE. The CDR3 runs 14 residues. With 3 bases clipped from V and 6 bases from J, the junction kept 8 bases outside the gene matches. For the CDR3, the DNA is TGTGCCAGCAGCTCTCCGACAGGGTTCGATGGCTACACCTTC. Amino acids: CASSSPTGFDGYTF.

The chain recombines TRBV29-1 with TRBJ2-2, with D maybe TRBD1 (7 bases). V lost 2 bases, J lost 2 bases, and 15 bases lay in between. In germline, CDR1 is SQVTM, CDR2 ANQGSEA. The CDR3 runs 16 residues. The CDR3 here is CSVELRQGLNTGELFF. The CDR3 DNA sequence: TGCAGCGTTGAACTACGACAGGGACTTAACACCGGGGAGCTGTTTTTT.

The chain links TRBV5-6 to TRBJ1-2; D is perhaps TRBD1 (5 bases). This CDR3 has 14 amino acids. Trimming took 3 bases from V and 3 from J, leaving 12 bases between them. From germline, CDR1 is SGHDT and CDR2 YYEEEE. CDR3 nucleotides: TGTGCCAGCAGCTCGCAGGGTCGTTACTATGGCTACACCTTC. Translating it yields CASSSQGRYYGYTF.

In this sample, this clone turned up a few times. This chain joins TRBV30 and TRBJ2-7, with a tentative D call TRBD1 (10 bases). The V and J ends lost 3 bases and 9 bases respectively, with 18 bases between them. Per the germline V gene, CDR1 is GTSNPN and CDR2 is SVGIG (reference sequence). The CDR3 totals 13 residues. Written as DNA, the CDR3 is TGTGCCTGGAGCGGCGGGGGGGACAGGGGGCAGTACTTC. As protein: CAWSGGGDRGQYF.

The genes are TRBV9 and TRBJ1-2, with D uncertain. From germline, CDR1 is SGDLS and CDR2 YYNGEE. V dropped 3 bases and J dropped 0 bases, with 15 bases sitting between them. CDR3 length equals 16 residues. The CDR3 sequence is CASSGTRTEANYGYTF. The CDR3 DNA follows: TGTGCCAGCAGCGGGACCAGGACGGAAGCTAACTATGGCTACACCTTC.

CDR3 residues: CAWRRGGYNEQFF. In DNA, the CDR3 is TGTGCCTGGAGGCGGGGGGGATACAATGAGCAGTTCTTC. The chain links TRBV30 to TRBJ2-1; TRBD2 agrees at 9 bases. Per germline, CDR1 GTSNPN and CDR2 SVGIG (reference sequence). This CDR3 spans 13 amino acids. V gave up 3 bases and J gave up 4 bases; unmatched junction bases: 1.

The chain recombines TRBV15 with TRBJ1-5; D gene ambiguous. The ends were cut back, 0 bases at V and 5 bases at J, with 8 bases in the middle. Germline-derived CDR1 and CDR2 are LNHNV and YYDKDF (reference sequence). CDR3 size: 14 residues. CDR3 sequence: CATSRDLEYQPQHF. The CDR3 region has the DNA TGTGCCACCAGCAGAGATCTTGAGTATCAGCCCCAGCATTTT.

This clone was picked up one time. This sequence joins TRBV5-5 and TRBJ2-7, with TRBD1 identical over 7 bases. Germline V gives CDR1 SGHKS, CDR2 YYEKEE (reference sequence). This CDR3 contains 18 residues. Trimming cost V 4 bases and J 3 bases; bases outside gene matches: 19. The CDR3 bases are TGTGCCAGCAGCCAGGCTCCGGTCCAGACAGGGAATATCTACGAGCAGTACTTC. Its protein product is CASSQAPVQTGNIYEQYF.

The gene calls are TRBV13 and TRBJ2-3; 7 bases map to TRBD2. Germline-derived CDR1 and CDR2 are PRHDT and FYEKMQ (reference sequence). V lost 5 bases, J lost 0 bases, and 5 bases stayed unmatched. This CDR3 region has 15 residues. This CDR3 is CASSPTSLSTDTQYF. The CDR3 DNA follows: TGTGCCAGCAGCCCGACTAGCCTTAGCACAGATACGCAGTATTTT.

V and J are TRBV5-6 and TRBJ2-7; D is undetermined. The CDR3 runs to 14 residues. Germline assignment: CDR1 SGHDT and CDR2 YYEEEE. V lost 1 base to trimming and J lost 4 bases, with 12 bases between them. The CDR3 DNA follows: TGTGCCAGCAGCTTGCCAACCCCTCCTTACGAGCAGTACTTC. The encoded protein is CASSLPTPPYEQYF.

The rearrangement joins TRBV30 to TRBJ1-1; D may be TRBD1 (5 bases). CDR3 size: 14 residues. Germline-derived CDR1 and CDR2 are GTSNPN and SVGIG (reference sequence). Deletions cut 3 bases from V and 4 bases from J, with 15 bases between. Here the CDR3 DNA reads TGTGCCTGGAGGTGGGGGGGGTACGGCACTGAAGCTTTCTTT. Amino acids: CAWRWGGYGTEAFF. Full variable domain (rest looked up from reference TRBV30 and TRBJ1-1): SQTIHQWPATLVQPVGSPLSLECTVEGTSNPNLYWYRQAAGRGLQLLFYSVGIGQISSEVPQNLSASRPQDRQFILSSKKLLLSDSGFYLCAWRWGGYGTEAFFGQGTRLTVV.

The CDR3 DNA sequence: TGTGCCAGCAGTTTGACAGGGGCGGGGGAGACCCAGTACTTC. It specifies CASSLTGAGETQYF. The J gene is TRBJ2-5, the V gene TRBV28, with TRBD1 matching 8 bases. Trimming at V came to 3 bases and at J to 5 bases, leaving 5 bases not matched to a gene. The CDR3 length is 14 residues. Germline-derived CDR1 and CDR2 are MDHEN and SYDVKM.

This clone was seen just once. The rearrangement joins TRBV11-3 to TRBJ2-1; no clear D gene. Germline V gene data show CDR1 as SGHNT and CDR2 as YENEEA. The CDR3 contains 18 residues. V lost 0 bases and J 6 bases, leaving 21 bases between the germline ends. The CDR3 is CASSLDLDVGYRTNEQFF. CDR3 bases: TGTGCCAGCAGCTTAGATCTTGATGTGGGGTATCGAACCAATGAGCAGTTCTTC.

The chain combines TRBV6-6 with TRBJ2-4; 7 bases are shared with TRBD1. The CDR3 is made up of 16 amino acids. The germline V gene has CDR1 MNHNY and CDR2 SVGAGI (reference sequence). J was trimmed by 0 bases and V by 5 bases; bases with no gene match: 7. Written as DNA, the CDR3 is TGTGCCAGCAGTACCAGGGGGTCCCTAGCCAAAAACATTCAGTACTTC. Translated, it gives CASSTRGSLAKNIQYF.

V is TRBV2 and J is TRBJ1-2, with D perhaps TRBD1 (6 bases). The CDR3 covers 14 residues. The V end was cut by 4 bases, the J end by 8 bases, with 17 bases between. In germline, CDR1 is SNHLY, CDR2 FYNNEI. The CDR3 DNA reads as TGTGCCAGCAGTGTCCGGGGGGGGCAGGGGGGCTACACCTTC. The encoded protein is CASSVRGGQGGYTF.

The chain uses TRBV10-2 and TRBJ2-2; possible D gene TRBD1, 5 bases. The CDR3 has 13 residues. The ends were cut back, 3 bases at V and 3 bases at J, with 5 bases in the middle. The germline V gene encodes CDR1 WSHSY and CDR2 SAAADI. CDR3 residues: CASSDRDTGELFF. CDR3 in DNA: TGCGCCAGCAGTGACAGGGACACCGGGGAGCTGTTTTTT.

The rearrangement uses TRBV7-9 and TRBJ2-7, with 9 positions matching TRBD1. The trim removed 3 bases at V and 4 bases at J, leaving 7 bases unmatched. CDR1 is SEHNR, CDR2 FQNEAQ, per germline (reference sequence). CDR3 size: 15 residues. For the CDR3, the DNA is TGTGCCAGCAGCTTTAGCCCTGACAGGGGGTACGAGCAGTACTTC. It codes for CASSFSPDRGYEQYF.

The chain uses TRBV7-2 and TRBJ2-7, with D possibly TRBD1 on 6 matching bases. The germline V and J ends were trimmed by 0 bases and 3 bases, with 6 bases remaining between them. The CDR3 totals 13 residues. The germline gives CDR1 SGHTA, CDR2 FQGNSA. As DNA, the CDR3 is TGTGCCAGCAGCTTAGCACAGGGCTACGAGCAGTACTTC. It yields the protein CASSLAQGYEQYF.

The chain employs TRBV28 and TRBJ1-1; D possibly corresponds to TRBD1 (5 bases). Trimming stripped 6 bases from V and 4 bases from J, with 12 bases between. In germline, CDR1 is MDHEN, CDR2 SYDVKM. The CDR3 runs 13 residues. Written as DNA, the CDR3 is TGTGCCAGCAGCTTAGGGGAGTTCACTGAAGCTTTCTTT. Its protein product is CASSLGEFTEAFF.